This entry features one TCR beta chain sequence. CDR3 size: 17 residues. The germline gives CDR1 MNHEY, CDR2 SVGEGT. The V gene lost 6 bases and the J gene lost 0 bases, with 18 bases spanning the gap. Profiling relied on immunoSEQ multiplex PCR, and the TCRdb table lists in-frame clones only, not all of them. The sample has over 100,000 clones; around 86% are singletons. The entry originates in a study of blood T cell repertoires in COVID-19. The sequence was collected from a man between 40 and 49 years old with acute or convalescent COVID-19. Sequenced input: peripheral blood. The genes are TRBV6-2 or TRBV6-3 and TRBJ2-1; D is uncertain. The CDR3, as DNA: TGTGCCAGCAGCCGTACGCCCGCTGTGAGCTCCTACAATGAGCAGTTCTTC. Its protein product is CASSRTPAVSSYNEQFF.